This TCR beta chain was captured by sequencing in a study of CD8 T cells in ankylosing spondylitis. The study's findings and limits: Clones that were linked to disease were CD8+ and were relatively rare in peripheral blood. Several highly homologous variants formed a TCR beta motif that appeared characteristic of ankylosing spondylitis blood. The authors reported significant enrichment of disease-linked clones in matched ankylosing spondylitis synovial fluid.

The CDR3 sequence is 16 residues long. Trimming took 0 bases from V and 4 from J; bases not matched to a gene: 8. Germline V gene lookup returns CDR1 LNHNV and CDR2 YYDKDF (reference sequence). 5'-RACE, quantitative and with molecular barcodes, yielded the TCR beta libraries. MiXCR was run by TCRdb on the 5' RACE reads, yielding one entry per CDR3 protein. The sample consists of fewer than 180,000 distinct CDR3 sequences, 44% of them appearing once. In the case of this clonotype: Antigen specificity is unknown.

Material: synovial fluid, either unsorted or a sorted T cell fraction (not recorded which). The J gene is TRBJ2-5, the V gene TRBV15; 7 nucleotides agree with TRBD2. The source is a male donor with ankylosing spondylitis. CDR3: CATSRDRRGFGETQYF. In nucleotides, the CDR3 is TGTGCCACCAGCAGAGATCGGCGGGGGTTTGGAGAGACCCAGTACTTC.